The 21 T cell receptor beta chains in this list originate from one sample, sequenced in a study of T cell changes during pregnancy in multiple sclerosis. Generated by immunoSEQ multiplex PCR, the TCRdb table keeps only in-frame clones and is missing some. The sample lists some 100,000 clones; 94% were seen once. The sequences come from peripheral blood, collected before pregnancy. Receptor source: a female donor with multiple sclerosis, enrolled in a pregnancy study.

V usage is TRBV15 and J usage is TRBJ1-4; D not certain. V lost 0 bases, J lost 0 bases, and 8 bases lay in between. Germline assignment: CDR1 LNHNV and CDR2 YYDKDF (reference sequence). The CDR3 extends over 16 amino acids. The DNA of the CDR3 is TGTGCCACCAGCAGAGACGTGTCAGCAACTAATGAAAAACTGTTTTTT. It encodes CATSRDVSATNEKLFF.

The chain couples TRBV11-3 to TRBJ1-1, with TRBD1 matching over 8 bases. Germline values: CDR1 SGHNT, CDR2 YENEEA. J gave up 1 base and V 7 bases, and 5 bases lay outside the gene matches. There are 14 residues in the CDR3. This CDR3 reads CASTIGTGNTEAFF. The CDR3 coding sequence is TGTGCCAGCACCATCGGGACAGGGAACACTGAAGCTTTCTTT.

The chain uses TRBV7-9 and TRBJ2-1; TRBD1 aligns across 9 bases. In germline, CDR1 is SEHNR, CDR2 FQNEAQ (reference sequence). Trimming at V came to 5 bases and at J to 7 bases, leaving 18 bases not matched to a gene. The length of the CDR3 is 18 residues. CDR3 region: CASSPAETWDRESNEQFF. For the CDR3, the DNA is TGTGCCAGCAGCCCAGCGGAGACCTGGGACAGGGAAAGTAATGAGCAGTTCTTC.

V gene TRBV4-3 combines with J gene TRBJ2-7; D may be TRBD1 (5 bases). This CDR3 contains 15 residues. Trimming cost V 0 bases and J 5 bases, with 14 bases left between them. CDR1 is LGHNA, CDR2 YSLEER, per germline. As DNA, the CDR3 is TGCGCCAGCAGCCAAGAGGACGTTGTGGGGCACGAGCAGTACTTC. Protein product: CASSQEDVVGHEQYF.

The chain joins TRBV19 to TRBJ1-2, with 7 bases fitting TRBD1. V lost 5 bases to trimming and J lost 3 bases; unmatched junction nucleotides: 6. Per the germline V gene, CDR1 is LNHDA and CDR2 is SQIVND (reference sequence). The CDR3 extends over 14 amino acids. The CDR3 DNA follows: TGTGCCAGTAGTTTCGGGACAGCTTACTATGGCTACACCTTC. Amino acid sequence: CASSFGTAYYGYTF.

This rearrangement joins TRBV18 to TRBJ2-5, with D tentatively TRBD2 (5 bases). The V end lost 5 bases, the J end lost 2 bases, and 12 bases lay between the germline ends. The CDR3 is 14 amino acids. Looked up from germline, CDR1 is KGHSH and CDR2 is LQKENI. CDR3 coding DNA: TGTGCCAGCTCATTAAGGACTCAGCAAGAGACCCAGTACTTC. Translating it yields CASSLRTQQETQYF.

The chain combines TRBV4-1 with TRBJ2-7; D not resolved. The germline V gene has CDR1 MGHRA and CDR2 YSYEKL. The CDR3 extends over 13 amino acids. V gave up 6 bases and J gave up 1 base, with 10 bases separating them. Written as DNA, the CDR3 is TGCGCCAGCAGAGGAGCGCTTTCCTACGAGCAGTACTTC. Amino acid sequence: CASRGALSYEQYF.

The chain carries TRBV30 and TRBJ2-2; D call uncertain. This CDR3 is built from 15 residues. Germline CDR1 reads GTSNPN; CDR2 reads SVGIG (reference sequence). V was cut by 2 bases and J by 6 bases, with 16 bases left in between. CDR3 in amino acids: CAWSRMEQGAGELFF. CDR3 bases: TGTGCCTGGAGTCGGATGGAGCAAGGTGCCGGGGAGCTGTTTTTT.

The chain recombines TRBV9 with TRBJ2-5; 8 nucleotides line up with TRBD2. Germline assignment: CDR1 SGDLS and CDR2 YYNGEE. Trimming at V came to 0 bases and at J to 4 bases, leaving 5 bases not matched to a gene. The CDR3 is made up of 15 amino acids. The DNA for the CDR3 is TGTGCCAGCAGCGTAGGGGGGCTAGCGGGAGAGACCCAGTACTTC. Translating it yields CASSVGGLAGETQYF. Looking up the rest from reference TRBV9 and TRBJ2-5 gives the full variable domain: DSGVTQTPKHLITATGQRVTLRCSPRSGDLSVYWYQQSLDQGLQFLIQYYNGEERAKGNILERFSAQQFPDLHSELNLSSLELGDSALYFCASSVGGLAGETQYFGPGTRLLVL.

The chain uses TRBV29-1 and TRBJ2-5; 8 nucleotides line up with TRBD1. J gave up 5 bases and V 7 bases, and 12 bases lay outside the gene matches. This CDR3 spans 14 amino acids. CDR1 and CDR2 from the germline V gene are SQVTM and ANQGSEA. In DNA, the CDR3 is TGCAGCGGCGCGGACAGGGAAAGGGGTGAGACCCAGTACTTC. Its translation: CSGADRERGETQYF.

The V gene is TRBV6-1, the J gene TRBJ2-7, with 8 bases lining up with TRBD1. The CDR3 is made up of 15 amino acids. J gave up 7 bases and V 2 bases, and 10 bases lay outside the gene matches. Germline CDR1 MNHNS, CDR2 SASEGT. As DNA, the CDR3 is TGTGCCAGCAGTGAATGGTCGTGGACAGGGCAAGAGCAGTACTTC. It encodes CASSEWSWTGQEQYF.

A few counts support this clone. This sequence joins TRBV30 and TRBJ1-1; possible D gene TRBD1, 6 bases. Germline V gene lookup returns CDR1 GTSNPN and CDR2 SVGIG (reference sequence). Trimming took 2 bases from V and 2 from J, leaving 12 bases between them. This CDR3 comprises 14 residues. DNA of the CDR3: TGTGCCTGGAGTCCTCGCAGGGGCAACACTGAAGCTTTCTTT. Encoded protein: CAWSPRRGNTEAFF.

This chain connects TRBV7-9 to TRBJ2-7; D remains ambiguous. Germline V gives CDR1 SEHNR, CDR2 FQNEAQ (reference sequence). The ends were cut back, 7 bases at V and 0 bases at J, with 4 bases in the middle. The CDR3 is made up of 11 amino acids. CDR3 in amino acids: CASTHSYEQYF. In DNA form, the CDR3 reads TGTGCCAGCACCCACTCCTACGAGCAGTACTTC.

The gene calls are TRBV30 and TRBJ2-7; D uncertain. Trimming shortened V by 8 bases and J by 2 bases, and 13 bases separated the two germline ends. Germline V gene sequence: CDR1 GTSNPN, CDR2 SVGIG (reference sequence). This CDR3 has 12 residues. CDR3 amino acids: CARVTSTYEQYF. CDR3 sequence (DNA): TGTGCCCGGGTGACGAGCACCTACGAGCAGTACTTC.

This clone showed up just once. The genes are TRBV7-8 and TRBJ1-2; D may be TRBD1 (5 bases). CDR1 and CDR2 (germline): SGHVS, FQNEAQ. V was trimmed by 2 bases and J by 3 bases, leaving 13 bases between them. The CDR3 is 15 amino acids. Here the CDR3 reads CASSLRQREHYGYTF. CDR3 DNA: TGTGCCAGCAGCTTACGACAGCGAGAACACTATGGCTACACCTTC.

The rearrangement uses TRBV28 and TRBJ1-4, with 7 bases lining up with TRBD1. Germline assignment: CDR1 MDHEN and CDR2 SYDVKM. The CDR3 covers 15 residues. J lost 2 bases, V lost 2 bases, and 2 bases had no gene match. CDR3: CASSLMGQTNEKLFF. CDR3 bases: TGTGCCAGCAGTTTAATGGGACAGACTAATGAAAAACTGTTTTTT.

This chain connects TRBV7-8 to TRBJ1-4; 7 bases match TRBD1. The CDR3 contains 15 residues. Germline CDR1 SGHVS, CDR2 FQNEAQ. V shed 4 bases and J 5 bases; nucleotides not matched to a gene: 7. The CDR3 reads CASSSPGQKNEKLFF. The CDR3 region has the DNA TGTGCCAGCAGCTCACCGGGACAGAAAAATGAAAAACTGTTTTTT.

V gene TRBV5-4 combines with J gene TRBJ1-3, with D possibly TRBD1 on 5 matching bases. The V gene lost 5 bases and the J gene lost 3 bases, with 12 bases spanning the gap. Germline V gives CDR1 SGHNT, CDR2 YYREEE (reference sequence). CDR3 length: 14 residues. CDR3 DNA: TGTGCCAGCAGGTCGGCGGGGGTTGGAAACACCATATATTTT. Its protein is CASRSAGVGNTIYF.

The chain employs TRBV9 and TRBJ1-1; a weak D match, TRBD1 (5 bases). Germline V CDR1 and CDR2: SGDLS, YYNGEE. The V end lost 0 bases, the J end lost 1 base, and 10 bases lay between the germline ends. The CDR3 totals 15 residues. Here the CDR3 reads CASSVAPTENTEAFF. In DNA form, the CDR3 reads TGTGCCAGCAGCGTAGCTCCGACAGAGAACACTGAAGCTTTCTTT.

The DNA of the CDR3 is TGTGCCAGCAGCTTAGGCGGGATAGGGCAGGGGAACACCGGGGAGCTGTTTTTT. Translated: CASSLGGIGQGNTGELFF. This sequence joins TRBV7-7 and TRBJ2-2, with TRBD2 as a possible D gene (6 bases). Trimming shortened V by 1 base and J by 1 base, and 16 bases separated the two germline ends. This CDR3 has 18 residues. CDR1 SSHAT and CDR2 FNYEAQ come from the germline V gene (reference sequence).

V is TRBV5-1 and J is TRBJ2-7; TRBD1 matches 8 bases. V lost 4 bases to trimming and J lost 1 base; unmatched junction nucleotides: 10. Germline V gene data show CDR1 as SGHRS and CDR2 as YFSETQ. The CDR3 is 16 amino acids. CDR3 region: CASSLGDRTYSYEQYF. For the CDR3, the DNA is TGCGCCAGCAGCCTAGGGGACAGGACCTATTCCTACGAGCAGTACTTC.